This entry describes one T cell receptor beta chain. Its antigen remains unidentified. No clone much larger than this one lies a single base away; base qualities are absent. The data belong to a study of CD8 T cells in Susac syndrome (dated by TCRdb to about 2019). Turning to the overall study: Whether CD8+ T cell activation and differentiation in Susac syndrome was antigen driven was tested using repertoire sequencing. The clonality of the CD8+ T cell repertoire was compared across 12 healthy donors, around 14 Susac syndrome patients and 15 multiple sclerosis patients.

There are 13 amino acids in the CDR3, from cysteine to phenylalanine inclusive. The CDR3 DNA has 39 bases and is translated from base 1. Via the germline V gene (reference sequence), CDR1 is MNHEY and CDR2 SMNVEV. Trimmed from V: 11 bases; trimmed from J: 6 bases; junction bases lacking a gene match: 9. The paper as a whole reports these results and caveats: The number of individuals in the TCR sequencing and HLA analysis was acknowledged as relatively small.

Peripheral blood CD8+ and CD4+ T cells from healthy donors, Susac syndrome patients and multiple sclerosis patients were profiled using high-throughput TCR beta sequencing. The multiple sclerosis controls were treatment-naive patients who had stable or active relapsing-remitting disease and met the revised McDonald criteria. CD8+ TEMRA cells were enriched by FACS, while bulk CD8+ and CD4+ T cells were purified by magnetic negative isolation. Blood was drawn into EDTA tubes, processed within 24 hours, and PBMCs were isolated by density gradient centrifugation. PBMCs intended for TCR sequencing were cryopreserved in liquid nitrogen and thawed later in a water bath at 37 degrees C. Purity of sorted or isolated CD4+, CD8+ and CD8+ TEMRA cells was at least 90%. RNA was extracted with the RNeasy kit and about 0.5 to 1 ug was reverse transcribed using random hexamers. TCR beta CDR3 regions were amplified with the immunoSEQ multiplex PCR assay covering 54 Vbeta and 13 Jbeta segments. To correct PCR amplification bias, a synthetic template baseline was used for both primer optimization and computational correction. As for how the authors treated the data: Only productive sequences were kept, with reads annotated to V, D and J genes according to IMGT and analyzed in immunoSEQ Analyzer. Clonality was computed as one minus Shannon entropy normalized by log2 of the number of productive unique sequences. Public and private clones were assessed among the 100 most prevalent clones of each patient and control. Susac-specific clones were defined as absent from healthy and MS cohorts, around 980 published viral clones and other ImmuneACCESS disease sequences. TCRdb applied fastp at Q25 and MiXCR to the public reads, then kept only in-frame beta chains. Each CDR3 protein appears once, grouped with its most common genes and DNA. These V and J calls are TCRdb output, not the study's own analysis. Here the sample has 150,000 or so distinct CDR3 sequences; roughly 96% occur a single time. 0.13% to 0.15% of the sample belongs to the ten largest clones.

The sequence came from a human donor with multiple sclerosis. The sample was CD8+ T cells from PBMCs. The sequence is built from TRBV27 and TRBJ1-5; a stretch of 8 junction bases matches TRBD1. The CDR3 region reads CAASGGVGQPQHF. The sequenced DNA is TGTGCCGCCTCAGGGGGCGTCGGTCAGCCCCAGCATTTT.